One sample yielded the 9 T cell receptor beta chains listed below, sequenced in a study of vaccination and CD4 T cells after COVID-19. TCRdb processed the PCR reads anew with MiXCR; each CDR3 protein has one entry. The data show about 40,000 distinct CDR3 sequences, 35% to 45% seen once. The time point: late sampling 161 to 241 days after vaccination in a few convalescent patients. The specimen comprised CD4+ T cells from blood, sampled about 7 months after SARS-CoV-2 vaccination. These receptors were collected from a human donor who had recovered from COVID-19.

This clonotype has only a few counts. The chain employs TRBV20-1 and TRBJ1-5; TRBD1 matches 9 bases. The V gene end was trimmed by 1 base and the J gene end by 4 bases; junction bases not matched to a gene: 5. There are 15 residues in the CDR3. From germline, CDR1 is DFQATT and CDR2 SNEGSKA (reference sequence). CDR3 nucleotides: TGCAGTGCTAGAGGGCCGGACAGGGGAAATCAGCCCCAGCATTTT. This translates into CSARGPDRGNQPQHF.

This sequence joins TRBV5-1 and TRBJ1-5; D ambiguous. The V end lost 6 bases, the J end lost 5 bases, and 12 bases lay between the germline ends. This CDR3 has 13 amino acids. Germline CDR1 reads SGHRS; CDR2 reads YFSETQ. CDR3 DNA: TGCGCCAGCACAGCCCCGTCCCATCAGCCCCAGCATTTT. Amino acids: CASTAPSHQPQHF.

CDR3 DNA: TGCAGTGCTAGAGATTGGGCGGGAACTGAGTACAATGAGCAGTTCTTC. Translating it yields CSARDWAGTEYNEQFF. V gene TRBV20-1 combines with J gene TRBJ2-1; tentatively, D is TRBD2 (6 bases). The CDR3 totals 16 residues. Germline values: CDR1 DFQATT, CDR2 SNEGSKA (reference sequence). Trimming cost V 0 bases and J 4 bases, with 16 bases left between them.

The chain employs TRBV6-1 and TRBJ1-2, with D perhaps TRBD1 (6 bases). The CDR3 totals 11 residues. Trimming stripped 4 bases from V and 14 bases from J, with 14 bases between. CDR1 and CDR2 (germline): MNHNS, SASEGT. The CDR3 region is CASSGDTSGTF. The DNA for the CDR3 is TGTGCCAGCAGTGGGGACACCTCGGGAACCTTC.

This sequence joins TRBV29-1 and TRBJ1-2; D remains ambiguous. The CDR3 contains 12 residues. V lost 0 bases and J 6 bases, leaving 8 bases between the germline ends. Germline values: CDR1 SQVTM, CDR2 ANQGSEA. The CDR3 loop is CSVEDEVNGYTF. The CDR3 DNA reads TGCAGCGTTGAAGATGAGGTAAATGGCTACACCTTC.

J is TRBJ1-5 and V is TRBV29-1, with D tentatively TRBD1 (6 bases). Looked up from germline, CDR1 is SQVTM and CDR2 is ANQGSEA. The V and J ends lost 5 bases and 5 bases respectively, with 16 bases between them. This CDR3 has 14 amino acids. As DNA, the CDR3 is TGCAGCGTTTGCATCGGGGCAGGGGATCAGCCCCAGCATTTT. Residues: CSVCIGAGDQPQHF.

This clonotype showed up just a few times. CDR3 sequence reads: CASSGLAGGPNEQFF. The CDR3 nucleotides are TGTGCCAGCAGCGGACTAGCGGGAGGGCCCAATGAGCAGTTCTTC. The V call is TRBV7-3, the J call TRBJ2-1, with TRBD2 identical over 15 bases. Unmatched junction bases numbered 2, after V lost 5 bases and J lost 6 bases. This CDR3 has 15 amino acids. Germline CDR1 is SGHTA and CDR2 is FQGTGA.

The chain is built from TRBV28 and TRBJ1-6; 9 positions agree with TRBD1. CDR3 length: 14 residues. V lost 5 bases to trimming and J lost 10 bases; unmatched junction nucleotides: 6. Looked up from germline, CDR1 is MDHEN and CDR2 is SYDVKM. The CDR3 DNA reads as TGTGCCAGCAGTCCGACAGGGGGGCCCTCACCCCTCCACTTT. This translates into CASSPTGGPSPLHF.

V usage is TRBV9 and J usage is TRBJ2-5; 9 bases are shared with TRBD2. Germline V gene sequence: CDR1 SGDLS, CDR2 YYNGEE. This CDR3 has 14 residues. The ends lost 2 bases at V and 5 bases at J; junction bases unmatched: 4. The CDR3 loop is CASSVLAGDETQYF. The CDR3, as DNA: TGTGCCAGCAGCGTGTTAGCGGGAGACGAGACCCAGTACTTC.